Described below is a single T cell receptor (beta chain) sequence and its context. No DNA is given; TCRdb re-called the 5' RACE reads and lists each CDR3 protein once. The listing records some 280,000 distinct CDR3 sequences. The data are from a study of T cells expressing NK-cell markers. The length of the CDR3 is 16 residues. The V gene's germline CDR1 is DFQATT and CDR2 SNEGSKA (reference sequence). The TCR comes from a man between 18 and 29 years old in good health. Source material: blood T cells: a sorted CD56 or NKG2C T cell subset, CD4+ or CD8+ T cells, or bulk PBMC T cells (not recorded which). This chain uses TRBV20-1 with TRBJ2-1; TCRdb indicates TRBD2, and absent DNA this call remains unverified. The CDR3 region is CSARFLAGGMKNEQFF.